This paragraph covers one T cell receptor beta chain sequence. The antigen is not known. Measured with immunoSEQ multiplex PCR; TCRdb has only the in-frame clones, and not every one. The sample carries some 50,000 clones, around 87% recorded once. This sample was included in a study of T cells in localized non-small cell lung cancer. Trimming took off 6 bases at V and 5 bases at J, with 16 bases between the two ends. Germline V gene sequence: CDR1 MNHEY, CDR2 SVGAGI. The CDR3 length is 14 residues. Study-level findings and limits: The study found T cell clonality highest in uninvolved adjacent lung, above tumor. For the top 100 tumor clones, a median approximately 50 also appeared in adjacent lung. Because only a single region of the tumor was sequenced, heterogeneity remains possible.

J is TRBJ2-5 and V is TRBV6-5, with a tentative D call TRBD2 (7 bases). The sequence was collected from a female donor with stage II lung adenocarcinoma. The sample here was PBMCs, taken before any cancer treatment. The CDR3 region is CASRPRGGKETQYF. DNA for the CDR3: TGTGCCAGCAGACCCAGGGGAGGGAAGGAGACCCAGTACTTC.